This T cell receptor beta chain was profiled in a study of CXCR3-negative and CXCR3-positive naive CD8 T cells. Study overall: Per-library TRB read counts averaged about 1.5 +/- 0.3 million, adding up to 130 million to 150 million in total. Study-level findings and limits: The level of CXCR3 expression partially decreased after cryopreservation; the majority of assays used fresh PBMCs. Memory CD8+ cells showed much lower diversity, while both naive subsets displayed comparably high diversity. Naive cells with CXCR3 showed TRB CDR3s that were more hydrophobic than those in CXCR3-negative naive cells.

The sorter processed each CD8+ T cell subset in triplicate at about 300,000 cells apiece. Note on this clonotype: The target antigen is unknown.

5' RACE that incorporated UMI labels was used to prepare the TRB cDNA libraries. TCRdb reprocessed the 5' RACE reads and reports one entry per CDR3 protein, with no DNA. There are under 110,000 distinct CDR3 sequences in the sample, with roughly 0.4% held by the top ten. The CDR3 extends over 22 amino acids. The sequence derives from a human donor in good health. Some clones in this sample may be carry-over from other donors' samples. The gene calls are TRBV12-3 or TRBV12-4 and TRBJ2-1; TCRdb gives TRBD2 as the D gene, but with no DNA this cannot be confirmed. The sample comprised naive CXCR3+ CD8+ T cells from blood. Subset of the sample: CD45RO-CCR7+CD27+CD95- naive CD8+ T cells expressing CXCR3 (TNR3+). The CDR3 here is CASSFSREPTSSYLNVYNEQFF.